Presented here are 3 T cell receptor beta chains from one specimen sequenced in a study of blood T cell repertoires in COVID-19. The method was immunoSEQ multiplex PCR; TCRdb's version includes in-frame clones alone and lacks a portion of them. This table has hundreds of thousands of clones, over 75% appearing once. The specimen sequenced was peripheral blood. The source is a woman over 75 with acute or convalescent COVID-19.

J is TRBJ2-3 and V is TRBV2; 11 positions match TRBD2. J lost 7 bases, V lost 5 bases, and 11 bases had no gene match. The CDR3 sequence is 16 residues long. Germline loops: CDR1 SNHLY, CDR2 FYNNEI. CDR3 sequence (DNA): TGTGCCAGCAGTCCACTAGCGGGAGCCGGGACCAATACGCAGTATTTT. Translating it yields CASSPLAGAGTNTQYF.

The chain uses TRBV19 and TRBJ1-2; D perhaps matches TRBD1 (5 bases). CDR3 length: 13 residues. V lost 5 bases, J lost 5 bases, and 12 bases lay in between. Germline assignment: CDR1 LNHDA and CDR2 SQIVND (reference sequence). In nucleotides, the CDR3 is TGTGCCAGTAGTCCCGCCCCAGGGTATGGCTACACCTTC. This translates into CASSPAPGYGYTF.

The count of this clone is one. The J gene is TRBJ1-1, the V gene TRBV5-1, with TRBD1 matching over 7 bases. V was pared by 4 bases and J by 8 bases, with 11 bases of the junction left unmatched. The V gene's germline CDR1 is SGHRS and CDR2 YFSETQ. The CDR3 loop spans 14 amino acids. The CDR3 DNA sequence: TGCGCCAGCAGCCAGGGGGGACAGAGCGTAGAAGCTTTCTTT. Protein sequence: CASSQGGQSVEAFF.